Following are 29 T cell receptor beta chains from one sample sequenced in a study of TIL therapy for anti-PD-1-resistant metastatic lung cancer. The libraries were made with immunoSEQ v3. Sequenced by immunoSEQ multiplex PCR; TCRdb stores in-frame clones only, minus some. The sample has roughly 8,000 clones, roughly 74% seen once. Time point: pre-treatment sample, taken before nivolumab and TIL therapy. Most excised metastases sampled were pleural nodules or supraclavicular lymph nodes. This specimen consisted of tumor tissue, obtained at baseline. These receptors came from a person between 30 and 79 years old with non-small cell lung cancer.

This clone was seen only once. One end of the junction does not line up with germline, which may come from a read error. The chain links TRBV7-2 to TRBJ2-1, with D possibly being TRBD1 or TRBD2 (5 bases each). CDR1 and CDR2 from the germline V gene are SGHTA and FQGNSA. This CDR3 comprises 15 residues. The CDR3 loop reads CASSLAGPPYDEQFF. The DNA of the CDR3 is TGTGCCAGCAGCTTAGCGGGACCTCCCTACGATGAGCAGTTCTTC.

The V call is TRBV7-2, the J call TRBJ2-7; D unresolved. The CDR3 consists of 14 residues. Between the trimmed V and J ends, which lost 5 bases and 1 base, there was a span of 12 bases. CDR1 and CDR2 (germline): SGHTA, FQGNSA. The CDR3 sequence is CASSLDELSYEQYF. DNA of the CDR3: TGTGCCAGCAGCCTCGATGAGTTATCCTACGAGCAGTACTTC.

This sequence joins TRBV4-3 and TRBJ2-7; 12 bases line up with TRBD2. The germline gives CDR1 LGHNA, CDR2 YSLEER. Trimming cost V 0 bases and J 4 bases; bases outside gene matches: 4. The CDR3 extends over 16 amino acids. CDR3: CASSQDDLAGGYEQYF. CDR3 in DNA: TGCGCCAGCAGCCAAGATGACCTAGCGGGGGGGTACGAGCAGTACTTC.

This rearrangement joins TRBV2 to TRBJ2-3; 7 bases map to TRBD1. V dropped 4 bases and J dropped 3; count of bases not matched to a gene: 19. The CDR3 runs to 19 residues. Germline V gene sequence: CDR1 SNHLY, CDR2 FYNNEI. CDR3 amino acids: CASSVPSTGSLAHTDTQYF. CDR3 coding DNA: TGTGCCAGCAGTGTCCCTTCGACAGGGAGTTTAGCACATACAGATACGCAGTATTTT.

J is TRBJ2-3 and V is TRBV7-6, with D uncertain. The CDR3 runs to 14 residues. V dropped 1 base and J dropped 3 bases, with 8 bases sitting between them. Per germline, CDR1 SGHVS and CDR2 FNYEAQ. The CDR3 nucleotides read TGTGCCAGCAGCTTAGGATATAAGACAGATACGCAGTATTTT. This gives the protein CASSLGYKTDTQYF.

The table lists this clone with a few counts. The chain uses TRBV2 and TRBJ1-5, with D possibly matching TRBD1 (6 bases). Germline CDR1 and CDR2: SNHLY and FYNNEI. This CDR3 has 14 residues. Trimming removed 6 bases at V and 4 bases at J, with 13 bases between. Here the CDR3 DNA reads TGTGCCAGCAGCTACGGGGGACAAAATCAGCCCCAGCATTTT. It specifies CASSYGGQNQPQHF.

The V gene is TRBV27, the J gene TRBJ2-7; 7 bases are a match to TRBD1. After removal of 0 bases from V and 6 bases from J, the junction contained 8 bases not matched to a gene. Germline CDR1 MNHEY, CDR2 SMNVEV (reference sequence). CDR3 length: 15 residues. The CDR3 bases are TGTGCCAGCAGTTTATCTCCGACAGGGAGTGGCGAGCAGTACTTC. Its protein product is CASSLSPTGSGEQYF.

This clone was counted between two and nine times. The rearrangement joins TRBV28 to TRBJ2-1, with 8 bases lining up with TRBD2. The ends lost 4 bases at V and 8 bases at J; junction bases unmatched: 10. CDR3 length: 15 residues. CDR1 is MDHEN and CDR2 is SYDVKM in the germline V gene. The DNA of the CDR3 is TGTGCCAGCAGTTCCATCAGCGGGAGTAGGGATGAGCAGTTCTTC. This gives the protein CASSSISGSRDEQFF. Based on the CDR3 plus reference TRBV28 and TRBJ2-1, the full variable domain is DVKVTQSSRYLVKRTGEKVFLECVQDMDHENMFWYRQDPGLGLRLIYFSYDVKMKEKGDIPEGYSVSREKKERFSLILESASTNQTSMYLCASSSISGSRDEQFFGPGTRLTVL.

CDR3 region: CASSLGQVGYNEQFF. In DNA form, the CDR3 reads TGTGCCAGCAGCTTAGGACAGGTGGGATACAATGAGCAGTTCTTC. The chain recombines TRBV13 with TRBJ2-1; D is possibly TRBD1 (5 bases). The CDR3 has 15 residues. Germline V gene lookup returns CDR1 PRHDT and CDR2 FYEKMQ (reference sequence). V lost 0 bases and J lost 4, with 10 bases in between.

The chain carries TRBV7-2 and TRBJ2-7, with D perhaps given as TRBD1 or TRBD2 (6 bases each). This CDR3 is built from 15 residues. Germline CDR1 reads SGHTA; CDR2 reads FQGNSA. V was pared by 5 bases and J by 5 bases, with 19 bases between. Written as DNA, the CDR3 is TGTGCCAGCAGCGCCGGTTTCGGGGGCATCGACGAGCAGTACTTC. Amino acids: CASSAGFGGIDEQYF.

By frequency in the sample, this clone is medium-sized. The V gene is TRBV7-8, the J gene TRBJ1-2; D gene ambiguous. Germline CDR1 and CDR2: SGHVS and FQNEAQ. CDR3 length equals 15 residues. V was trimmed by 4 bases and J by 0 bases, leaving 12 bases between them. The DNA for the CDR3 is TGTGCCAGCAGCTCCATACCGGCCCCTAACTATGGCTACACCTTC. It codes for CASSSIPAPNYGYTF.

The rearrangement uses TRBV2 and TRBJ1-3; D is uncertain. There are 14 residues in the CDR3. Trimming pared 3 bases from V and 0 bases from J, leaving 6 bases between. The germline CDR1 and CDR2 sequences are SNHLY and FYNNEI. The CDR3 DNA follows: TGTGCCAGCAGTGATTATAGCTCTGGAAACACCATATATTTT. Translating it yields CASSDYSSGNTIYF. Combining the CDR3 with reference TRBV2 and TRBJ1-3 gives the whole variable domain EPEVTQTPSHQVTQMGQEVILRCVPISNHLYFYWYRQILGQKVEFLVSFYNNEISEKSEIFDDQFSVERPDGSNFTLKIRSTKLEDSAMYFCASSDYSSGNTIYFGEGSWLTVV.

This clone was observed a few times. The V call is TRBV2, the J call TRBJ2-7; D might be TRBD1 or TRBD2, each matching 6 bases. Germline V gives CDR1 SNHLY, CDR2 FYNNEI. V lost 5 bases and J lost 5, with 10 bases in between. The CDR3 loop spans 12 amino acids. The CDR3 is CASSKRGDEQYF. CDR3 bases: TGTGCCAGCAGTAAAAGGGGGGACGAGCAGTACTTC.

The CDR3 DNA is TGTGCCAGTAACGCAGGGTTTGAAAAACTGTTTTTT. It yields the protein CASNAGFEKLFF. This sequence joins TRBV19 and TRBJ1-4; weak D call: TRBD1 (5 bases). Trimming left V 7 bases short and J 7 bases short, with 10 bases between. The germline CDR1 and CDR2 sequences are LNHDA and SQIVND (reference sequence). This CDR3 region has 12 residues.

The chain couples TRBV7-3 to TRBJ2-3; weak D call: TRBD2 (6 bases). V lost 5 bases, J lost 2 bases, and 14 bases lay in between. Germline values: CDR1 SGHTA, CDR2 FQGTGA. CDR3 length equals 15 residues. CDR3: CASSPLGGDTDTQYF. The CDR3 DNA is TGTGCCAGCAGCCCCCTAGGAGGGGACACAGATACGCAGTATTTT.

Points on this clone: An end of the junction does not agree with germline; a read error may underlie this. The chain links TRBV7-7 to TRBJ2-5; 8 bases are a match to TRBD1. In germline, CDR1 is SSHAT, CDR2 FNYEAQ (reference sequence). This CDR3 region has 15 residues. DNA of the CDR3: TGTGCTAGCAGTCCATGGACAGGGTGGCAAGAGACCCAGTACTTC. Amino acids: CASSPWTGWQETQYF. Full variable domain (outside the CDR3, taken from reference TRBV7-7 and TRBJ2-5): GAGVSQSPRYKVTKRGQDVTLRCDPISSHATLYWYQQALGQGPEFLTYFNYEAQPDKSGLPSDRFSAERPEGSISTLTIQRTEQRDSAMYRCASSPWTGWQETQYFGPGTRLLVL.

CDR3 protein: CASSLVSGGSGEQYF. CDR3 in DNA: TGTGCCAGCAGCTTGGTCAGCGGGGGCTCGGGGGAGCAGTACTTC. The chain links TRBV5-8 to TRBJ2-7, with 8 bases aligning to TRBD2. The CDR3 consists of 15 residues. Germline CDR1 SGHTS, CDR2 YDEGEE. The trim removed 0 bases at V and 7 bases at J, leaving 9 bases unmatched.

The rearrangement joins TRBV5-6 to TRBJ2-5; a possible D gene is TRBD2 (5 bases). V was trimmed by 0 bases and J by 4 bases, leaving 10 bases between them. The CDR3 runs to 14 residues. The germline gives CDR1 SGHDT, CDR2 YYEEEE. CDR3 coding DNA: TGTGCCAGCAGCTTGGGGGTAGGGAGAGAGACCCAGTACTTC. Protein sequence: CASSLGVGRETQYF.

This clone showed up just a few times. This chain joins TRBV7-3 and TRBJ1-4; D remains unclear. V was shortened by 1 base and J by 3 bases, with 6 bases between the two germline ends. CDR1 and CDR2 (germline): SGHTA, FQGTGA. This CDR3 contains 14 residues. In DNA form, the CDR3 reads TGTGCCAGCAGCTTAAATCGGGCTAATGAAAAACTGTTTTTT. Protein sequence: CASSLNRANEKLFF.

This sequence joins TRBV7-9 and TRBJ2-3; D is possibly TRBD1 (5 bases). The ends were cut back, 1 base at V and 2 bases at J, with 10 bases in the middle. The CDR3 runs to 15 residues. Germline CDR1 and CDR2: SEHNR and FQNEAQ (reference sequence). CDR3 DNA sequence: TGTGCCAGCAGCTTAGTTACCAGGGACACAGATACGCAGTATTTT. Translated: CASSLVTRDTDTQYF.

The CDR3 sequence is CASSEGLGRGLNGQYF. The DNA for the CDR3 is TGTGCCAGCAGTGAAGGTCTGGGCAGGGGGTTGAACGGCCAGTACTTC. The rearrangement uses TRBV6-1 and TRBJ2-5; 7 nucleotides align to TRBD1. CDR1 and CDR2 from the germline V gene are MNHNS and SASEGT. The trim removed 1 base at V and 10 bases at J, leaving 15 bases unmatched. The CDR3 loop spans 16 amino acids.

The rearrangement uses TRBV2 and TRBJ1-3; a possible D gene is TRBD1 (5 bases). This CDR3 comprises 12 residues. V lost 8 bases and J 4 bases, leaving 9 bases between the germline ends. Per the germline V gene, CDR1 is SNHLY and CDR2 is FYNNEI. CDR3 sequence reads: CASGGLGNTIYF. DNA for the CDR3: TGTGCCAGCGGGGGACTCGGAAACACCATATATTTT.

In its sample, this clone was seen a few times. The genes are TRBV7-9 and TRBJ2-7; D possibly corresponds to TRBD2 (5 bases). Trimming left V 5 bases short and J 2 bases short, with 10 bases between. Per the germline V gene, CDR1 is SEHNR and CDR2 is FQNEAQ (reference sequence). There are 13 residues in the CDR3. This CDR3 is CASSVPGTYEQYF. DNA of the CDR3: TGTGCCAGCAGCGTCCCGGGGACCTACGAGCAGTACTTC.

V and J are TRBV25-1 and TRBJ2-7, with TRBD1 matching 8 bases. Germline V gene data show CDR1 as MGHDK and CDR2 as SYGVNS. The CDR3 consists of 10 residues. DNA for the CDR3: TGTGCTAGACAGGGGTGCGAGCAGTACTTC. This sequence encodes CARQGCEQYF.

V is TRBV4-2 and J is TRBJ2-6; a weak D match, TRBD2 (5 bases). There are 16 residues in the CDR3. The V and J ends lost 0 bases and 0 bases respectively, with 6 bases between them. In germline, CDR1 is LGHNA, CDR2 YNFKEQ. This CDR3 reads CASSQDTSSGANVLTF. CDR3 nucleotides: TGTGCCAGCAGCCAAGATACTAGCTCTGGGGCCAACGTCCTGACTTTC.

The chain employs TRBV19 and TRBJ1-5; D is unclear. Germline V lookup: CDR1 LNHDA, CDR2 SQIVND (reference sequence). Trimming cost V 4 bases and J 0 bases, with 7 bases left between them. The CDR3 spans 14 residues. Here the CDR3 reads CASSRSYSNQPQHF. CDR3 nucleotides: TGTGCCAGTAGTAGATCCTATAGCAATCAGCCCCAGCATTTT.

J is TRBJ2-1 and V is TRBV29-1; 8 positions agree with TRBD1. The germline gives CDR1 SQVTM, CDR2 ANQGSEA. The CDR3 is made up of 17 amino acids. J was trimmed by 4 bases and V by 0 bases; bases with no gene match: 11. DNA for the CDR3: TGCAGCGTTGAAGATTGGGCAGGGGGCTACCTTTACAATGAGCAGTTCTTC. The encoded protein is CSVEDWAGGYLYNEQFF.

This chain joins TRBV6-5 and TRBJ2-1; D remains ambiguous. Germline V gene data show CDR1 as MNHEY and CDR2 as SVGAGI. Deletions cut 5 bases from V and 7 bases from J, with 15 bases between. CDR3 length: 14 residues. CDR3 protein: CASSTASVGNEQFF. The CDR3 DNA sequence: TGTGCCAGCAGTACGGCCTCGGTGGGGAATGAGCAGTTCTTC.

V and J are TRBV23-1 and TRBJ1-1; D is ambiguous. TRBV23-1 is an ORF for which the function is uncertain. Trimming cost V 0 bases and J 11 bases, with 10 bases left between them. The CDR3 has 12 residues. This CDR3 is CASSQSPLGAFF. CDR3 DNA sequence: TGCGCCAGCAGTCAATCCCCCCTTGGGGCTTTCTTT.